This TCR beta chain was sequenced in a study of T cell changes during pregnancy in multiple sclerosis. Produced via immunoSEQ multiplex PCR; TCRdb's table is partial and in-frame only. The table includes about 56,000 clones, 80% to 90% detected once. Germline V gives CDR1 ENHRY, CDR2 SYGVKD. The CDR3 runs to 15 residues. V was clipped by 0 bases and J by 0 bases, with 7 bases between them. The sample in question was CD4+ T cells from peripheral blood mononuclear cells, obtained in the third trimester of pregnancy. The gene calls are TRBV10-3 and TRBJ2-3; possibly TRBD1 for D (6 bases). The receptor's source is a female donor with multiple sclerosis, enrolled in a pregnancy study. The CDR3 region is CAISESTGSTDTQYF. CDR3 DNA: TGTGCCATCAGTGAGTCGACAGGCAGCACAGATACGCAGTATTTT.